These 21 T cell receptor beta chains originate from one sample sequenced in a study of shared clonotypes between healthy human individuals. Naive CD8 cells comprised CD45RO-negative, CCR7-positively selected cells, excluding terminally differentiated effector memory CD45RA+ cells. The protocol was immunoSEQ multiplex PCR, while the TCRdb copy is restricted to in-frame clones and leaves out a portion. The sample contains roughly 2 million clones, approximately 94% of which appear only once. Sequenced material: naive CD8+ T cells sorted from blood. These receptors came from a man aged 18 to 35 in good health.

This clone has a single count. The chain carries TRBV25-1 and TRBJ2-2; the D gene is possibly TRBD1 (6 bases). CDR3 length equals 18 residues. Germline CDR1 is MGHDK and CDR2 is SYGVNS. V lost 2 bases and J lost 6, with 22 bases in between. CDR3 nucleotides: TGTGCCAGCAGTGAAGCAAAAGTATATGTACAGGGATCCGGGGAGCTGTTTTTT. Its translation is CASSEAKVYVQGSGELFF.

This clone appeared a single time. The J gene is TRBJ2-1, the V gene TRBV14; no definite D call. This CDR3 comprises 17 residues. V dropped 0 bases and J dropped 0 bases, with 12 bases sitting between them. CDR1 is SGHDN and CDR2 is FVKESK in the germline V gene. Here the CDR3 reads CASSQDAGPASYNEQFF. CDR3 DNA: TGTGCCAGCAGCCAAGATGCAGGCCCCGCCTCCTACAATGAGCAGTTCTTC.

The gene calls are TRBV13 and TRBJ2-2; 10 nucleotides align to TRBD2. The CDR3 totals 17 residues. J was trimmed by 2 bases and V by 5 bases; bases with no gene match: 8. Germline CDR1 is PRHDT and CDR2 is FYEKMQ (reference sequence). The CDR3 here is CASSDHTSGANTGELFF. For the CDR3, the DNA is TGTGCCAGCAGCGACCATACTAGCGGGGCAAACACCGGGGAGCTGTTTTTT.

The rearrangement uses TRBV7-8 and TRBJ2-7; 9 bases are a match to TRBD2. Germline-derived CDR1 and CDR2 are SGHVS and FQNEAQ. This CDR3 is 20 amino acids long. V lost 5 bases to trimming and J lost 0 bases; unmatched junction nucleotides: 20. CDR3 residues: CASSKRLAERYGGSSYEQYF. CDR3 nucleotides: TGTGCCAGCAGCAAACGACTAGCGGAGCGTTACGGCGGTAGCTCCTACGAGCAGTACTTC.

The chain has TRBV4-1 and TRBJ2-7; D not resolved. CDR3 length: 15 residues. The germline gives CDR1 MGHRA, CDR2 YSYEKL. Trimming took off 1 base at V and 5 bases at J, with 15 bases between the two ends. The CDR3 DNA follows: TGCGCCAGCAGCCAAGTCGGCTCTTTAGAGGACGAGCAGTACTTC. Its protein product is CASSQVGSLEDEQYF.

V and J are TRBV11-2 and TRBJ1-2; 8 bases align to TRBD1. The CDR3 consists of 17 residues. J was trimmed by 5 bases and V by 0 bases; bases with no gene match: 11. Germline V gene lookup returns CDR1 SGHAT and CDR2 FQNNGV. CDR3 DNA: TGTGCCAGCAGCTTAGAGCCGACAGGGGCAGTGTCATATGGCTACACCTTC. This gives the protein CASSLEPTGAVSYGYTF.

The chain joins TRBV27 to TRBJ2-3; no definite D call. CDR3 length: 14 amino acids. Germline lookup yields CDR1 MNHEY and CDR2 SMNVEV (reference sequence). Trimming pared 7 bases from V and 1 base from J, leaving 12 bases between. CDR3 in amino acids: CASTNYYGTDTQYF. DNA for the CDR3: TGTGCCAGCACCAACTATTATGGCACAGATACGCAGTATTTT.

The chain couples TRBV27 to TRBJ2-7; possibly TRBD1 for D (5 bases). V lost 4 bases, J lost 3 bases, and 10 bases lay in between. Germline loops: CDR1 MNHEY, CDR2 SMNVEV (reference sequence). The CDR3 is made up of 13 amino acids. The CDR3 DNA reads TGTGCCAGCAGTTCCTCAGGGTTCTACGAGCAGTACTTC. Translating it yields CASSSSGFYEQYF.

The chain employs TRBV10-3 and TRBJ2-7; the D is unclear. Trimming took off 3 bases at V and 7 bases at J, with 10 bases between the two ends. The CDR3 runs to 12 residues. The germline V gene has CDR1 ENHRY and CDR2 SYGVKD. The CDR3 protein is CAISDNGWEQYF. CDR3 nucleotide sequence: TGTGCCATCAGTGACAATGGGTGGGAGCAGTACTTC.

The V and J genes are TRBV10-3 and TRBJ2-5; 12 positions agree with TRBD2. The CDR3 spans 16 residues. The trim removed 4 bases at V and 5 bases at J, leaving 8 bases unmatched. CDR1 and CDR2 from the germline V gene are ENHRY and SYGVKD. CDR3 sequence reads: CAISAWTSGNEETQYF. The CDR3 coding sequence is TGTGCCATCAGTGCTTGGACTAGCGGGAATGAGGAGACCCAGTACTTC.

With regard to this clone: The same CDR3 also results from other DNA sequences found in this sample. The rearrangement links TRBV27 to TRBJ2-7; D might be TRBD1 or TRBD2, each matching 5 bases. Germline CDR1 MNHEY, CDR2 SMNVEV (reference sequence). This CDR3 spans 14 amino acids. Trimming removed 5 bases at V and 2 bases at J, with 13 bases between. CDR3 DNA: TGTGCCAGCAGTCTCCGGGACGGTACCTACGAGCAGTACTTC. Translation: CASSLRDGTYEQYF.

The rearrangement uses TRBV7-9 and TRBJ2-7; perhaps TRBD1 as D (6 bases). The CDR3 runs 12 residues. V dropped 5 bases and J dropped 7 bases, with 12 bases sitting between them. Germline V gene sequence: CDR1 SEHNR, CDR2 FQNEAQ (reference sequence). CDR3 in amino acids: CASSRTVKEQYF. CDR3 sequence (DNA): TGTGCCAGCAGCCGGACAGTTAAAGAGCAGTACTTC.

The chain has TRBV11-2 and TRBJ2-2; TRBD2 aligns across 8 bases. After removal of 8 bases from V and 4 bases from J, the junction contained 6 bases not matched to a gene. Germline lookup yields CDR1 SGHAT and CDR2 FQNNGV. This CDR3 has 14 residues. The CDR3 loop is CASVSGTGTGELFF. CDR3 nucleotides: TGTGCCAGCGTTAGCGGGACGGGCACCGGGGAGCTGTTTTTT.

The J gene is TRBJ2-7, the V gene TRBV5-4; the D call may be TRBD1 or TRBD2 (5 bases each). Germline V gene data show CDR1 as SGHNT and CDR2 as YYREEE (reference sequence). CDR3 size: 13 residues. Trimming cost V 4 bases and J 3 bases, with 11 bases left between them. For the CDR3, the DNA is TGTGCCAGCAGCCGGGACGTTAGCTACGAGCAGTACTTC. Protein sequence: CASSRDVSYEQYF.

The V and J genes are TRBV4-2 and TRBJ2-1; D not certain. V lost 1 base and J 6 bases, leaving 16 bases between the germline ends. Germline V lookup: CDR1 LGHNA, CDR2 YNFKEQ. The CDR3 sequence is 16 residues long. The CDR3 bases are TGTGCCAGCAGCCAAGTCGGAGCCCCCCCGCCCAATGAGCAGTTCTTC. This encodes CASSQVGAPPPNEQFF.

The J gene is TRBJ1-1, the V gene TRBV27, with D uncertain. Germline values: CDR1 MNHEY, CDR2 SMNVEV (reference sequence). The CDR3 totals 15 residues. The V gene lost 6 bases and the J gene lost 1 base, with 15 bases spanning the gap. For the CDR3, the DNA is TGTGCCAGCAGACCCTTGAAAGGAGGGAACACTGAAGCTTTCTTT. Translating it yields CASRPLKGGNTEAFF.

Here the CDR3 reads CASSQDLGGYLQYF. The CDR3 DNA is TGTGCCAGCAGCCAAGATCTGGGGGGCTACCTGCAGTATTTT. The genes are TRBV4-2 and TRBJ2-3; D assignment may be TRBD1 or TRBD2 (6 bases each). Between the trimmed V and J ends, which lost 0 bases and 11 bases, there was a span of 15 bases. Germline CDR1 and CDR2: LGHNA and YNFKEQ. The CDR3 contains 14 residues.

This clone was seen once. The J gene is TRBJ2-7, the V gene TRBV7-9; TRBD1 aligns across 7 bases. The ends lost 1 base at V and 2 bases at J; junction bases unmatched: 2. Germline V gene lookup returns CDR1 SEHNR and CDR2 FQNEAQ (reference sequence). The CDR3 is made up of 14 amino acids. This CDR3 reads CASSLVGQPYEQYF. CDR3 sequence (DNA): TGTGCCAGCAGCTTAGTGGGACAGCCCTACGAGCAGTACTTC.

In DNA form, the CDR3 reads TGTGCCAGCAGCTTAGCGGTCGTTTCAGATACGCAGTATTTT. Translation: CASSLAVVSDTQYF. The rearrangement uses TRBV11-2 and TRBJ2-3; no reliable D call. With 1 base removed from V and 4 bases from J, the gap between germline ends came to 9 bases. Per germline, CDR1 SGHAT and CDR2 FQNNGV. This CDR3 has 14 amino acids.

This clone was seen a few times. The sample has other DNA sequences that encode this CDR3 too. This rearrangement joins TRBV27 to TRBJ1-5; D gene uncertain. The CDR3 runs to 13 residues. The V end was cut by 2 bases, the J end by 3 bases, with 5 bases between. In germline, CDR1 is MNHEY, CDR2 SMNVEV (reference sequence). CDR3 sequence reads: CASSLGPNQPQHF. CDR3 coding DNA: TGTGCCAGCAGTTTAGGTCCCAATCAGCCCCAGCATTTT.

V is TRBV7-3 and J is TRBJ2-1, with TRBD1 matching 7 bases. With 3 bases clipped from V and 7 bases from J, the junction kept 9 bases outside the gene matches. Per the germline V gene, CDR1 is SGHTA and CDR2 is FQGTGA. The CDR3 sequence is 15 residues long. The CDR3 here is CASSFTRQGKNEQFF. For the CDR3, the DNA is TGTGCCAGCAGCTTTACGAGACAGGGTAAGAATGAGCAGTTCTTC.